These 31 T cell receptor beta chains came from one sample sequenced in a study of monozygotic twins with inflammatory bowel disease. TCRdb reanalyzed the 5' RACE reads and collapses them to one entry per CDR3 protein, without DNA. The sample holds some 150,000 distinct CDR3 sequences. The sequencing input was blood. Every receptor here comes from a human donor with ulcerative colitis or Crohn's disease, or a healthy co-twin of an affected twin (not recorded which).

The chain links TRBV11-2 to TRBJ2-3; TCRdb outputs TRBD1, but without DNA this stays unchecked. CDR1 and CDR2 (germline): SGHAT, FQNNGV. This CDR3 is 14 amino acids long. The CDR3 sequence: CASSLDAGTDTQYF.

The chain recombines TRBV4-2 with TRBJ2-1; TCRdb gives TRBD1 as the D gene, but with no DNA this cannot be confirmed. The V gene's germline CDR1 is LGHNA and CDR2 YNFKEQ. The CDR3 consists of 16 residues. The CDR3 reads CASSQVLGGENNEQFF.

The chain joins TRBV5-1 to TRBJ2-2; the D gene TCRdb calls, TRBD2, cannot be checked with no DNA. The germline V gene encodes CDR1 SGHRS and CDR2 YFSETQ. This CDR3 contains 16 residues. The CDR3 spells CASSAAGGPNAGELFF.

The V and J genes are TRBV5-6 and TRBJ2-7; checking the TCRdb D call of TRBD1 is not possible without DNA. Germline assignment: CDR1 SGHDT and CDR2 YYEEEE. The CDR3 totals 16 residues. This CDR3 reads CASSLDGAGAFDEQYF.

The chain is built from TRBV20-1 and TRBJ1-2; as DNA is missing, the TRBD1 call by TCRdb cannot be tested. The CDR3 is 11 amino acids. Germline V lookup: CDR1 DFQATT, CDR2 SNEGSKA (reference sequence). The chain's CDR3 is CSVTGGSGYTF.

The V and J genes are TRBV7-2 and TRBJ1-3; TCRdb outputs TRBD1, but without DNA this stays unchecked. CDR3 size: 15 residues. Germline loops: CDR1 SGHTA, CDR2 FQGNSA. CDR3 in amino acids: CASSSGGDRVNTIYF. Together with reference TRBV7-2 and TRBJ1-3, the CDR3 gives the full variable domain: GAGVSQSPSNKVTEKGKDVELRCDPISGHTALYWYRQSLGQGLEFLIYFQGNSAPDKSGLPSDRFSAERTGGSVSTLTIQRTQQEDSAVYLCASSSGGDRVNTIYFGEGSWLTVV.

The V gene is TRBV3-1, the J gene TRBJ2-5; TCRdb designates TRBD1, a call that cannot be tested without DNA. Germline-derived CDR1 and CDR2 are LGHDT and YNNKEL (reference sequence). The CDR3 spans 13 residues. CDR3 sequence: CASSPAGLETQYF.

The CDR3 protein is CASSFTSGNSYEQYF. The chain employs TRBV28 and TRBJ2-7; TCRdb designates TRBD2, a call that cannot be tested without DNA. The V gene's germline CDR1 is MDHEN and CDR2 SYDVKM. This CDR3 spans 15 amino acids.

The chain uses TRBV7-8 and TRBJ1-6; TCRdb calls TRBD1, which cannot be checked without DNA. Germline CDR1 is SGHVS and CDR2 is FQNEAQ. The CDR3 consists of 17 residues. CDR3 protein: CASSLGGDRVGNSPLHF.

This chain uses TRBV20-1 with TRBJ2-2. CDR1 DFQATT and CDR2 SNEGSKA come from the germline V gene (reference sequence). The CDR3 is made up of 12 amino acids. CDR3 sequence reads: CSASPYTGELFF.

CDR3 sequence: CASSYSIIGRDQMNTEAFF. This chain links TRBV6-2 or TRBV6-3 with TRBJ1-1. This CDR3 is 19 amino acids long. CDR1 is MNHEY, CDR2 SVGEGT, per germline.

The chain uses TRBV5-1 and TRBJ1-2; TCRdb returns TRBD1, unconfirmable since there is no DNA. CDR1 is SGHRS and CDR2 is YFSETQ in the germline V gene. The CDR3 runs 15 residues. CDR3 sequence: CASSLENGQGDGYTF.

The V and J genes are TRBV12-3 or TRBV12-4 and TRBJ2-5; the TCRdb D gene call, TRBD1, has no DNA to confirm it. The CDR3 totals 13 residues. The CDR3 reads CASSDTGSETQYF.

This chain's CDR3 is CASKGPGLGHNEQFF. This chain uses TRBV28 with TRBJ2-1; as DNA is missing, the TRBD2 call by TCRdb cannot be tested. CDR3 length equals 15 residues. The germline gives CDR1 MDHEN, CDR2 SYDVKM.

This chain uses TRBV7-8 with TRBJ2-1; the D call of TRBD1 rests on TCRdb alone, since no DNA is present to check it. This CDR3 comprises 17 residues. CDR1 is SGHVS and CDR2 is FQNEAQ in the germline V gene. CDR3: CASSRSGAASSYNEQFF. Complete variable domain (other parts from reference TRBV7-8 and TRBJ2-1): GAGVSQSPRYKVAKRGQDVALRCDPISGHVSLFWYQQALGQGPEFLTYFQNEAQLDKSGLPSDRFFAERPEGSVSTLKIQRTQQEDSAVYLCASSRSGAASSYNEQFFGPGTRLTVL.

The CDR3 loop is CASSIPGATYEQYF. The rearrangement uses TRBV19 and TRBJ2-7; there is no DNA to check the TCRdb D call of TRBD1. Germline CDR1 and CDR2: LNHDA and SQIVND (reference sequence). The CDR3 sequence is 14 residues long. Based on the CDR3 plus reference TRBV19 and TRBJ2-7, the full variable domain is DGGITQSPKYLFRKEGQNVTLSCEQNLNHDAMYWYRQDPGQGLRLIYYSQIVNDFQKGDIAEGYSVSREKKESFPLTVTSAQKNPTAFYLCASSIPGATYEQYFGPGTRLTVT.

The J gene is TRBJ2-1, the V gene TRBV4-1; TCRdb outputs TRBD1, but without DNA this stays unchecked. Germline V gene sequence: CDR1 MGHRA, CDR2 YSYEKL. This CDR3 contains 16 residues. CDR3 sequence: CASSRLWGGYYNEQFF.

V and J are TRBV12-3 or TRBV12-4 and TRBJ2-2; TCRdb's assignment of TRBD1 cannot be checked, as there is no DNA. The length of the CDR3 is 16 residues. CDR3 region: CASTPDMVTNTGELFF.

The chain carries TRBV5-4 and TRBJ1-1; the TCRdb call, TRBD1, lacks DNA for checking. The CDR3 runs to 15 residues. The germline V gene has CDR1 SGHNT and CDR2 YYREEE (reference sequence). The CDR3 spells CASSLDLQGNTEAFF.

The CDR3 protein is CASSELGSNQPQHF. V and J are TRBV2 and TRBJ1-5. Germline V lookup: CDR1 SNHLY, CDR2 FYNNEI. CDR3 length: 14 residues.

J is TRBJ2-3 and V is TRBV29-1. The CDR3 totals 13 residues. The germline V gene has CDR1 SQVTM and CDR2 ANQGSEA. The chain's CDR3 is CSVKLSSTDTQYF.

The chain carries TRBV25-1 and TRBJ2-7; TCRdb lists TRBD1, though no DNA is available to test this call. CDR3 size: 14 residues. The V gene's germline CDR1 is MGHDK and CDR2 SYGVNS. Here the CDR3 reads CASSVQGGTYEQYF.

The chain links TRBV19 to TRBJ1-5; TCRdb lists TRBD1, though no DNA is available to test this call. The CDR3 covers 14 residues. The V gene's germline CDR1 is LNHDA and CDR2 SQIVND (reference sequence). The CDR3 loop reads CASSIGTYNQPQHF.

The genes are TRBV7-2 and TRBJ2-2. CDR3 length: 13 amino acids. Germline assignment: CDR1 SGHTA and CDR2 FQGNSA. CDR3: CAEAMWNTGELFF.

The V and J genes are TRBV7-9 and TRBJ2-3; no DNA is available, so the TRBD2 call from TCRdb remains unchecked. CDR1 is SEHNR and CDR2 is FQNEAQ in the germline V gene (reference sequence). The CDR3 sequence is 14 residues long. The CDR3 sequence is CASSLRAATDTQYF.

The chain is built from TRBV29-1 and TRBJ2-2; TCRdb indicates TRBD1, and absent DNA this call remains unverified. Germline V gene sequence: CDR1 SQVTM, CDR2 ANQGSEA. This CDR3 has 11 amino acids. The CDR3 protein is CSVRGSGELFF.

V is TRBV7-8 and J is TRBJ2-6. The germline CDR1 and CDR2 sequences are SGHVS and FQNEAQ. CDR3 length equals 17 residues. The CDR3 reads CASSALIPTSGANVLTF.

The rearrangement joins TRBV18 to TRBJ2-7. This CDR3 has 13 residues. Germline V CDR1 and CDR2: KGHSH, LQKENI. This CDR3 reads CASSPASADEQYF.

The rearrangement joins TRBV6-5 to TRBJ2-2. The CDR3 is 14 amino acids. Germline V gene data show CDR1 as MNHEY and CDR2 as SVGAGI. CDR3 region: CASSYLPYSGELFF.

The chain joins TRBV6-6 to TRBJ2-1; TCRdb reports TRBD1, a call that lacks DNA to check it against. Per the germline V gene, CDR1 is MNHNY and CDR2 is SVGAGI (reference sequence). CDR3 size: 14 residues. This CDR3 is CASTPGGSYNEQFF.

The rearrangement joins TRBV20-1 to TRBJ2-7; as DNA is missing, the TRBD1 call by TCRdb cannot be tested. Germline V CDR1 and CDR2: DFQATT, SNEGSKA (reference sequence). The CDR3 length is 12 residues. The CDR3 here is CSAEGEIYEQYF.